This TCR beta chain is from a study of radiotherapy plus CTLA-4 blockade in lung cancer. About the study: Disease control was seen in 30% to 35% of patients, objective responses in roughly 19%.

Trimming pared 2 bases from V and 3 bases from J, leaving 10 bases between. Germline V CDR1 and CDR2: LGHNA, YNFKEQ. The CDR3 has 14 amino acids. The protocol was immunoSEQ multiplex PCR, while the TCRdb copy is restricted to in-frame clones and leaves out a portion. The sample has tens of thousands of clones, just under 75% seen once. This TCR was sampled from a human donor with non-small cell lung cancer who had stable disease on radiotherapy plus ipilimumab. The gene calls are TRBV4-2 and TRBJ2-5, with D perhaps TRBD1 (5 bases). The sample in question was peripheral blood, obtained from a patient treated with radiotherapy plus ipilimumab. Here the CDR3 reads CASSQLGVEETQYF. CDR3 coding DNA: TGTGCCAGCAGCCAATTAGGGGTAGAAGAGACCCAGTACTTC.